This T cell receptor (beta chain) was identified in a study of cytomegalovirus exposure and HLA in healthy donors. PCR primers comprised 60 Vbeta and 13 Jbeta primers. The repertoire was sequenced with immunoSEQ multiplex PCR; TCRdb's copy has only in-frame clones and lacks some. The sample includes approximately 120,000 clones. CDR1 is SGHRS and CDR2 is YFSETQ in the germline V gene. The CDR3 runs to 15 residues. Between the trimmed V and J ends, which lost 0 bases and 4 bases, there was a span of 13 bases. The genes are TRBV5-1 and TRBJ1-2; weak D call: TRBD1 (6 bases). What was sequenced was PBMCs. The origin of this receptor is a man aged 18-30 years in good health and CMV-seronegative. CDR3 sequence reads: CASSLATGSTYGYTF. DNA of the CDR3: TGCGCCAGCAGCTTGGCTACAGGGTCCACCTATGGCTACACCTTC.